Sequencing of this TCR beta chain was carried out in a study of blood T cells in healthy people across ages. For the study at large: When template switching was applied, about one barcoded beta molecule was captured per two T cells.

Turning to this clonotype: Antigen specificity is unknown.

Study conclusions and caveats: Lack of knowledge of donor CMV status possibly confounded expanded clonotype changes.

It was with a sample-barcoded 5' primer and a J-beta primer mix that a second PCR of roughly 6 to 12 cycles was run. Every sample gave at least 3 million paired-end reads containing CDR3. Using its own MiXCR run on the 5' RACE reads, TCRdb lists one record per CDR3 protein. The sample includes more than 650,000 distinct CDR3 sequences, roughly 50% of them seen just once. CDR3 length equals 14 residues. Germline assignment: CDR1 SQVTM and CDR2 ANQGSEA. V lost 4 bases and J lost 3; bases outside the gene matches: 7. Sequences were obtained from blood. The V and J genes are TRBV29-1 and TRBJ2-5, with 8 nucleotides matching TRBD1. The sequence came from a man at least 80 years old in good health. In nucleotides, the CDR3 is TGCAGCGTTGGCCGGACAGGGTTGGAAGAGACCCAGTACTTC. This sequence encodes CSVGRTGLEETQYF.